This T cell receptor beta chain is drawn from a study of OX40 agonist ivuxolimab in advanced cancers. Study-wide background: Ivuxolimab doses were 0.01, 0.1, 0.3, 1.5, 3 or 10 mg/kg every 2 weeks. Dose-escalation cases comprised hepatocellular carcinoma, melanoma, renal cell or head and neck cancer. The group had a mean age of around 60 years, ranged from roughly 23 to 79, and was 80% to 85% male. Notes on the study in general: Partial responders at 0.1-3.0 mg/kg showed near-lowest clonal expansion.

The method was immunoSEQ multiplex PCR; TCRdb's version includes in-frame clones alone and lacks a portion of them. Of about 79,000 clones listed, 91% are singletons. Details on this clone: Its antigen is not identified.

Deletions cut 1 base from V and 7 bases from J, with 17 bases between. Germline V lookup: CDR1 SGDLS, CDR2 YYNGEE. This CDR3 is 16 amino acids long. This clonotype was sampled from an adult with an advanced solid tumor such as melanoma, head and neck, liver or kidney cancer. The chain uses TRBV9 and TRBJ2-2, with D perhaps matching TRBD1 or TRBD2 (6 bases each). Sequences were derived from CD4+ or CD8+ T cells sorted from blood, sampled in a trial of the OX40 agonist ivuxolimab. CDR3 protein: CASSVLVAEGGGELFF. CDR3 nucleotide sequence: TGTGCCAGCAGCGTATTGGTAGCGGAGGGGGGCGGGGAGCTGTTTTTT.